A selection of T cell receptor beta chains follows, all from one sample in a study of blood T cell repertoires in COVID-19. Sequenced by immunoSEQ multiplex PCR; TCRdb stores in-frame clones only, minus some. The sample contains roughly 120,000 clones, around 80% of which appear only once. The sample was peripheral blood. The receptors here all came from an older woman with acute or convalescent COVID-19. The CDR3 runs from the conserved cysteine through the conserved F or W. D genes are given only for firm matches. Not every row has a clone size; where given, it reads once, few, many or a size class.

d_call: TRBD1; clone_size: .; v_call: TRBV16; j_call: TRBJ1-1; cdr3_nt: TGTGCCAGCAGCCCCTGGGACAGAATGAACACTGAAGCTTTCTTT; cdr3_aa: CASSPWDRMNTEAFF
d_call: .; clone_size: .; v_call: TRBV9; j_call: TRBJ1-1; cdr3_nt: TGTGCCAGCAGCGTAGAGGCCGGGGGGGTGAACACTGAAGCTTTCTTT; cdr3_aa: CASSVEAGGVNTEAFF
d_call: .; clone_size: .; v_call: TRBV6-1; j_call: TRBJ2-5; cdr3_nt: TGTGCCAGCAGTGACCCCGGGACACCTCAAGAGACCCAGTACTTC; cdr3_aa: CASSDPGTPQETQYF
d_call: TRBD1; clone_size: .; v_call: TRBV28; j_call: TRBJ2-4; cdr3_nt: TGTGCCAGCACCCCGGGACAGGGATCCAAAAACATTCAGTACTTC; cdr3_aa: CASTPGQGSKNIQYF
d_call: TRBD1; clone_size: .; v_call: TRBV5-6; j_call: TRBJ1-1; cdr3_nt: TGTGCCAGCAGCTCCGGGACAGGGGACCGGGGCACTGAAGCTTTCTTT; cdr3_aa: CASSSGTGDRGTEAFF
d_call: .; clone_size: .; v_call: TRBV21-1; j_call: TRBJ2-7; cdr3_nt: TGTGCCAGCAGCCTTACAGAGAGCACCTACGAGCAGTACTTC; cdr3_aa: CASSLTESTYEQYF
d_call: .; clone_size: .; v_call: TRBV9; j_call: TRBJ1-1; cdr3_nt: TGTGCCAGCTCGCCGCGGCCGGAAAACACTGAAGCTTTCTTT; cdr3_aa: CASSPRPENTEAFF
d_call: TRBD2; clone_size: .; v_call: TRBV30; j_call: TRBJ2-1; cdr3_nt: TGTGCCTGGAGAGGCGGGAGCTATGAGCAGTTCTTC; cdr3_aa: CAWRGGSYEQFF
d_call: TRBD2; clone_size: .; v_call: TRBV10-3; j_call: TRBJ2-5; cdr3_nt: TGTGCCATCAGTGAGTCGACTACGGGAGGGAAGGAGACCCAGTACTTC; cdr3_aa: CAISESTTGGKETQYF
d_call: .; clone_size: .; v_call: TRBV12-3/TRBV12-4; j_call: TRBJ2-5; cdr3_nt: TGTGCCAGCGGGGGGACTCGAGAGACCCAGTACTTC; cdr3_aa: CASGGTRETQYF
d_call: TRBD2; clone_size: .; v_call: TRBV4-2; j_call: TRBJ2-1; cdr3_nt: TGTGCCAGCAGTCAAGGACCCGGGGGGTACAATGAGCAGTTCTTC; cdr3_aa: CASSQGPGGYNEQFF
d_call: .; clone_size: .; v_call: TRBV28; j_call: TRBJ2-2; cdr3_nt: TGTGCCAGCTCTACTCCCTGGTCAGGGTCGGCCGGGGAGCTGTTTTTT; cdr3_aa: CASSTPWSGSAGELFF
d_call: .; clone_size: .; v_call: TRBV11-2; j_call: TRBJ1-1; cdr3_nt: TGTGCCAGCAGCTTAGGGGGGCAAGCTTTCTTT; cdr3_aa: CASSLGGQAFF
d_call: .; clone_size: few; v_call: TRBV9; j_call: TRBJ2-1; cdr3_nt: TGTGCCAGCAGCGTAGGTTCATCCAATGAGCAGTTCTTC; cdr3_aa: CASSVGSSNEQFF
d_call: .; clone_size: .; v_call: TRBV3-1/TRBV3-2; j_call: TRBJ1-1; cdr3_nt: TGTGCCAGCAGCCCGTCGGGCCCTTCGGGGACTGAAGCTTTCTTT; cdr3_aa: CASSPSGPSGTEAFF
d_call: TRBD2; clone_size: .; v_call: TRBV5-4; j_call: TRBJ2-1; cdr3_nt: TGTGCCAGCAGCTTGGGAGATACTAGCGGGAGAGGAATCCAGTTCTTC; cdr3_aa: CASSLGDTSGRGIQFF
d_call: TRBD1; clone_size: .; v_call: TRBV7-8; j_call: TRBJ2-1; cdr3_nt: TGTGCCAGCAGCCAACAGGGGGCCGATGAGCAGTTCTTC; cdr3_aa: CASSQQGADEQFF
d_call: TRBD2; clone_size: .; v_call: TRBV29-1; j_call: TRBJ2-1; cdr3_nt: TGCAGCGTTCGGCAACGGGTGTCAGTGACTAGCGGGAGTAATGAGCAGTTCTTC; cdr3_aa: CSVRQRVSVTSGSNEQFF
d_call: .; clone_size: once; v_call: TRBV7-9; j_call: TRBJ1-1; cdr3_nt: TGTGCCAGCAGCTCCGTTGGAGGGCTGAACACTGAAGCTTTCTTT; cdr3_aa: CASSSVGGLNTEAFF
d_call: TRBD1; clone_size: .; v_call: TRBV12-5; j_call: TRBJ2-5; cdr3_nt: TGTGCTAGTGGTTTAGGGACAGGGTTTGAGACCCAGTACTTC; cdr3_aa: CASGLGTGFETQYF
d_call: TRBD2; clone_size: .; v_call: TRBV11-2; j_call: TRBJ2-1; cdr3_nt: TGTGCCAGCAGCTCCAGCGGGACTTGGGAGAACAATGAGCAGTTCTTC; cdr3_aa: CASSSSGTWENNEQFF
d_call: TRBD1; clone_size: .; v_call: TRBV9; j_call: TRBJ1-3; cdr3_nt: TGTGCCAGCAGCGTAGCGGGCGGACAGGGGGCCGGAGGAAACACCATATATTTT; cdr3_aa: CASSVAGGQGAGGNTIYF
d_call: .; clone_size: .; v_call: TRBV19; j_call: TRBJ1-6; cdr3_nt: TGTGCCAGCGCCCCGGGACTTAATAATTCACCCCTCCACTTT; cdr3_aa: CASAPGLNNSPLHF